Each of the 16 T cell receptor beta chains below was sequenced from the same sample in a study of cytomegalovirus exposure and HLA in healthy donors. Libraries were prepared by immunoSEQ multiplex PCR; TCRdb keeps only in-frame clonotypes and omits some of them. Of fewer than 350,000 clones in the sample, around 89% were seen once. The specimen was PBMCs. The receptor set was obtained from a young woman in good health and CMV-seronegative.

The chain combines TRBV5-1 with TRBJ2-7; D call uncertain. CDR1 and CDR2 (germline): SGHRS, YFSETQ. The V gene lost 0 bases and the J gene lost 5 bases, with 9 bases spanning the gap. This CDR3 spans 13 amino acids. The chain's CDR3 is CASSLVVAHEQYF. The CDR3 bases are TGCGCCAGCAGCTTGGTGGTAGCCCACGAGCAGTACTTC.

This clone was seen a single time. This sequence joins TRBV5-6 and TRBJ2-7, with D possibly matching TRBD1 (6 bases). Germline V gene lookup returns CDR1 SGHDT and CDR2 YYEEEE. The V end lost 1 base, the J end lost 6 bases, and 29 bases lay between the germline ends. The CDR3 runs to 19 residues. The CDR3 sequence is CASSLFSGFLRGGKGEQYF. The CDR3 nucleotides read TGTGCCAGCAGCTTGTTTTCCGGCTTTCTAAGAGGGGGAAAGGGCGAGCAGTACTTC.

The rearrangement uses TRBV19 and TRBJ2-7; 7 bases are shared with TRBD1. Germline V lookup: CDR1 LNHDA, CDR2 SQIVND (reference sequence). CDR3 size: 15 residues. V trimming: 1 base; J trimming: 3 bases; junction bases outside the gene matches: 6. The CDR3 reads CASSIGAGGVYEQYF. In nucleotides, the CDR3 is TGTGCCAGTAGTATAGGGGCAGGGGGTGTCTACGAGCAGTACTTC.

The rearrangement joins TRBV2 to TRBJ2-5, with 7 bases identical to TRBD2. Germline CDR1 reads SNHLY; CDR2 reads FYNNEI. CDR3 size: 19 residues. J lost 2 bases, V lost 8 bases, and 23 bases had no gene match. CDR3 DNA: TGTGCCAGCGCCGATACTTATAGCGGGCCCCGAACCTCACAAGAGACCCAGTACTTC. This sequence encodes CASADTYSGPRTSQETQYF.

V is TRBV28 and J is TRBJ1-2; TRBD1 aligns across 10 bases. The V gene end was trimmed by 10 bases and the J gene end by 3 bases; junction bases not matched to a gene: 5. The germline gives CDR1 MDHEN, CDR2 SYDVKM. The CDR3 runs to 13 residues. CDR3 loop: CATLTGGYYGYTF. The CDR3, as DNA: TGTGCCACCTTGACAGGGGGCTACTATGGCTACACCTTC.

This chain links TRBV28 with TRBJ2-3; 10 nucleotides align to TRBD2. Germline CDR1 and CDR2: MDHEN and SYDVKM. CDR3 length equals 16 residues. V lost 6 bases and J lost 4; bases outside the gene matches: 10. The CDR3 region is CASSVGLAGVSDTQYF. The CDR3 DNA follows: TGTGCCAGCAGCGTGGGGCTAGCGGGAGTATCAGATACGCAGTATTTT.

This clone was seen just once. V is TRBV15 and J is TRBJ2-7; perhaps TRBD1 as D (7 bases). From germline, CDR1 is LNHNV and CDR2 YYDKDF (reference sequence). V gave up 0 bases and J gave up 2 bases, with 20 bases separating them. This CDR3 contains 18 residues. CDR3 sequence reads: CATSRDVGQARGAYEQYF. CDR3 in DNA: TGTGCCACCAGCAGAGATGTAGGCCAGGCCAGGGGGGCCTACGAGCAGTACTTC.

The V call is TRBV6-1, the J call TRBJ2-7; the D gene is possibly TRBD1 (8 bases). The V and J ends lost 2 bases and 3 bases respectively, with 14 bases between them. Per the germline V gene, CDR1 is MNHNS and CDR2 is SASEGT. The CDR3 is 15 residues long. The CDR3 loop reads CASSESGTGIYEQYF. CDR3 coding DNA: TGTGCCAGCAGTGAAAGCGGGACAGGAATCTACGAGCAGTACTTC.

The CDR3 protein is CATSRLDFRTDTQYF. As DNA, the CDR3 is TGTGCCACCAGCAGGCTAGATTTTCGCACAGATACGCAGTATTTT. The gene calls are TRBV15 and TRBJ2-3; D gene ambiguous. V gave up 3 bases and J gave up 1 base, with 11 bases separating them. Germline V gene sequence: CDR1 LNHNV, CDR2 YYDKDF (reference sequence). This CDR3 is built from 15 residues.

The CDR3 sequence: CASSYSGTETQYF. CDR3 in DNA: TGTGCCAGCAGCTATAGCGGGACGGAGACCCAGTACTTC. The rearrangement links TRBV5-4 to TRBJ2-5, with 8 nucleotides matching TRBD2. The germline gives CDR1 SGHNT, CDR2 YYREEE (reference sequence). The CDR3 is 13 residues long. J was trimmed by 5 bases and V by 3 bases; bases with no gene match: 3.

The V gene is TRBV7-9, the J gene TRBJ2-2; 8 positions match TRBD1. Trimming cost V 6 bases and J 1 base; bases outside gene matches: 7. Per the germline V gene, CDR1 is SEHNR and CDR2 is FQNEAQ (reference sequence). This CDR3 is built from 16 residues. The CDR3 loop reads CASRLGTGLNTGELFF. The CDR3 nucleotides read TGTGCCAGCAGACTGGGGACAGGACTGAACACCGGGGAGCTGTTTTTT.

The gene calls are TRBV6-1 and TRBJ2-5, with a tentative D call TRBD2 (5 bases). Germline loops: CDR1 MNHNS, CDR2 SASEGT. The CDR3 spans 15 residues. The V gene lost 0 bases and the J gene lost 0 bases, with 8 bases spanning the gap. CDR3 sequence (DNA): TGTGCCAGCAGTGAAGCCCCCGGGAACCAAGAGACCCAGTACTTC. This encodes CASSEAPGNQETQYF.

The rearrangement links TRBV28 to TRBJ2-5; TRBD2 aligns across 9 bases. The germline V gene has CDR1 MDHEN and CDR2 SYDVKM. CDR3 length equals 17 residues. Unmatched junction bases numbered 12, after V lost 7 bases and J lost 0 bases. The CDR3 bases are TGTGCCAGCAACTCACTCCCTAGCGGGAATTACCAAGAGACCCAGTACTTC. Protein sequence: CASNSLPSGNYQETQYF.

The genes are TRBV28 and TRBJ2-5; 10 bases fit TRBD1. The CDR3 consists of 17 residues. V lost 2 bases and J lost 4; bases outside the gene matches: 10. Per the germline V gene, CDR1 is MDHEN and CDR2 is SYDVKM. The CDR3 sequence: CASSLGAGTGVGETQYF. Written as DNA, the CDR3 is TGTGCCAGCAGTTTAGGGGCTGGGACAGGGGTAGGAGAGACCCAGTACTTC.

V gene TRBV18 combines with J gene TRBJ2-5, with 12 bases matching TRBD1. V lost 3 bases, J lost 4 bases, and 6 bases stayed unmatched. The CDR3 sequence is 16 residues long. The V gene's germline CDR1 is KGHSH and CDR2 LQKENI. CDR3: CASSPGDRGRGETQYF. CDR3 nucleotides: TGTGCCAGCTCACCCGGGGACAGGGGGCGAGGAGAGACCCAGTACTTC.

This chain connects TRBV4-3 to TRBJ2-3; D is unresolved. V gave up 1 base and J gave up 2 bases, with 16 bases separating them. The CDR3 runs to 17 residues. Germline CDR1 LGHNA, CDR2 YSLEER. CDR3 sequence reads: CASSQGFEREDTDTQYF. DNA for the CDR3: TGCGCCAGCAGCCAAGGGTTCGAGCGAGAGGACACAGATACGCAGTATTTT.